The 14 T cell receptor beta chains below come from one sample, sequenced in a study of blood T cell repertoires in COVID-19. The data were produced by immunoSEQ multiplex PCR, yet TCRdb's version contains in-frame clones alone and is incomplete. The sample lists approximately 150,000 clones, roughly four fifths seen once, with approximately 10% in the top ten. Material for sequencing was peripheral blood. These receptors were collected from a man aged 65 to 85 with active or convalescent COVID-19.

The chain combines TRBV3-1 (or the pseudogene TRBV3-2) with TRBJ1-5; 9 bases are shared with TRBD1. Germline CDR1 is LGHDT and CDR2 is YNNKEL (reference sequence). The CDR3 is made up of 15 amino acids. The ends lost 3 bases at V and 6 bases at J; junction bases unmatched: 6. CDR3 residues: CASSQNRGQGQPQHF. CDR3 bases: TGTGCCAGCAGCCAGAACAGGGGGCAAGGTCAGCCCCAGCATTTT.

The rearrangement joins TRBV24-1 to TRBJ2-1; TRBD1 agrees at 8 bases. Germline CDR1 and CDR2: KGHDR and SFDVKD. The CDR3 totals 15 residues. V dropped 7 bases and J dropped 11; count of bases not matched to a gene: 15. The CDR3, as DNA: TGTGCCACCAGCCCCGGACAGGGAAGAACAATGCAGCAGTTCTTC. Translation gives CATSPGQGRTMQQFF.

This clone has a single count. The chain has TRBV10-3 and TRBJ1-1, with a possible D match to TRBD1 (6 bases). The CDR3 has 14 residues. The V gene lost 4 bases and the J gene lost 1 base, with 10 bases spanning the gap. From germline, CDR1 is ENHRY and CDR2 SYGVKD. CDR3 in DNA: TGTGCCATCAGTGCCCGACAGGCGAACACTGAAGCTTTCTTT. Translated, it gives CAISARQANTEAFF.

DNA of the CDR3: TGTGCCAGCGGACTCCGGACCCTGATGGGTGGCTACACCTTC. This encodes CASGLRTLMGGYTF. The chain couples TRBV6-5 to TRBJ1-2; no definite D call. Germline assignment: CDR1 MNHEY and CDR2 SVGAGI. The germline V and J ends were trimmed by 8 bases and 7 bases, with 20 bases remaining between them. This CDR3 contains 14 residues.

The chain couples TRBV1 to TRBJ2-7; TRBD1, the table's D call, lacks a check against the DNA. TRBV1 has pseudogene status. The CDR3 runs 18 residues. The CDR3 sequence is CTSSQASDTQGIVYEQYF. The CDR3, as DNA: TGCACCAGCAGCCAAGCCTCCGATACGCAGGGTATAGTCTACGAGCAGTACTTC.

The J gene is TRBJ2-2, the V gene TRBV11-3, with D maybe TRBD1 (6 bases). The V gene's germline CDR1 is SGHNT and CDR2 YENEEA. This CDR3 contains 15 residues. Trimming removed 1 base from V and 7 bases from J, with 13 bases in between. DNA for the CDR3: TGTGCCAGCAGCTTAGGTGGGGGCCCACGCGGGGAGCTGTTTTTT. This sequence encodes CASSLGGGPRGELFF.

The chain uses TRBV6-4 and TRBJ2-2, with D possibly TRBD2 on 5 matching bases. V lost 10 bases to trimming and J lost 11 bases, with 23 bases between them. Germline V gene lookup returns CDR1 MRHNA and CDR2 SNTAGT. This CDR3 has 14 residues. DNA of the CDR3: TGTGCCACAAGAGATCCAAGGGCGCCGGGAGAGCTGTTTTTT. Translated: CATRDPRAPGELFF.

The chain recombines TRBV7-9 with TRBJ2-3; 10 nucleotides align to TRBD2. Unmatched junction bases numbered 7, after V lost 5 bases and J lost 2 bases. CDR1 is SEHNR, CDR2 FQNEAQ, per germline (reference sequence). The CDR3 contains 16 residues. In nucleotides, the CDR3 is TGTGCCAGCAGCCCGACTAGCGGGCGTCCCACAGATACGCAGTATTTT. Translation gives CASSPTSGRPTDTQYF. The entire variable domain, with the rest obtained from reference TRBV7-9 and TRBJ2-3, is as follows: DTGVSQNPRHKITKRGQNVTFRCDPISEHNRLYWYRQTLGQGPEFLTYFQNEAQLEKSRLLSDRFSAERPKGSFSTLEIQRTEQGDSAMYLCASSPTSGRPTDTQYFGPGTRLTVL.

The chain uses TRBV18 and TRBJ1-1, with 7 bases aligning to TRBD1. Unmatched junction bases numbered 5, after V lost 3 bases and J lost 1 base. CDR1 and CDR2 (germline): KGHSH, LQKENI. This CDR3 comprises 15 residues. The CDR3 region is CASSPPGQSNTEAFF. As DNA, the CDR3 is TGTGCCAGCTCACCGCCGGGACAGTCGAACACTGAAGCTTTCTTT.

The rearrangement uses TRBV5-4 and TRBJ2-1, with D possibly matching TRBD2 (7 bases). Trimming left V 3 bases short and J 6 bases short, with 19 bases between. The CDR3 length is 16 residues. Germline assignment: CDR1 SGHNT and CDR2 YYREEE (reference sequence). CDR3 sequence: CASSWGGRGNTNEQFF. CDR3 DNA: TGTGCCAGCAGCTGGGGGGGTAGGGGGAATACCAATGAGCAGTTCTTC.

This chain joins TRBV7-8 and TRBJ1-1; unclear D gene. Germline V lookup: CDR1 SGHVS, CDR2 FQNEAQ. The CDR3 is 13 residues long. V gave up 4 bases and J gave up 1 base, with 7 bases separating them. CDR3 bases: TGTGCCAGCAGCTCCAGAGGGAACACTGAAGCTTTCTTT. As protein: CASSSRGNTEAFF.

This clone was found a few times. The chain links TRBV4-1 to TRBJ2-7; 9 bases agree with TRBD2. The CDR3 is 18 amino acids. Trimming removed 1 base from V and 5 bases from J; junction bases left unmatched: 15. The germline gives CDR1 MGHRA, CDR2 YSYEKL. The DNA for the CDR3 is TGCGCCAGCAGCCAAGCCACTGGAGGCGGGAGGGCCAGGAACGAGCAGTACTTC. This gives the protein CASSQATGGGRARNEQYF.

This chain links TRBV7-2 with TRBJ2-5, with D hard to call. Germline V gives CDR1 SGHTA, CDR2 FQGNSA. The CDR3 length is 11 residues. V shed 7 bases and J shed 5 bases, with 8 bases lying between them. Here the CDR3 DNA reads TGTGCCAGCACGAAGAGGGAGACCCAGTACTTC. It specifies CASTKRETQYF.

This chain uses TRBV28 with TRBJ2-7, with a tentative D call TRBD2 (7 bases). Trimming took off 3 bases at V and 0 bases at J, with 24 bases between the two ends. The CDR3 runs 19 residues. The germline V gene has CDR1 MDHEN and CDR2 SYDVKM. The CDR3: CASSFPTGFYSGASYEQYF. The DNA of the CDR3 is TGTGCCAGCAGTTTCCCGACAGGATTCTACAGCGGGGCCTCCTACGAGCAGTACTTC. Combining the CDR3 with reference TRBV28 and TRBJ2-7 gives the whole variable domain DVKVTQSSRYLVKRTGEKVFLECVQDMDHENMFWYRQDPGLGLRLIYFSYDVKMKEKGDIPEGYSVSREKKERFSLILESASTNQTSMYLCASSFPTGFYSGASYEQYFGPGTRLTVT.